The 25 T cell receptor beta chains in this list originate from one sample, sequenced in a study of blood T cell repertoires in COVID-19. Clones were sequenced by immunoSEQ multiplex PCR, and TCRdb holds only the in-frame ones, with some missing. The table lists about 120,000 clones, around 91% of them singletons. The sequenced material came from peripheral blood. The receptors here all came from a woman aged 55-69 years with COVID-19, enrolled during active disease.

The rearrangement joins TRBV7-8 to TRBJ1-2; 7 nucleotides line up with TRBD1. V dropped 2 bases and J dropped 6; count of bases not matched to a gene: 15. The CDR3 covers 17 residues. In germline, CDR1 is SGHVS, CDR2 FQNEAQ. The DNA of the CDR3 is TGTGCCAGCAGCTTACCCCGGGAGGGGGCGCCGGCGGATGGCTACACCTTC. It translates to CASSLPREGAPADGYTF.

This sequence joins TRBV7-2 and TRBJ2-4; a possible D gene is TRBD1 (7 bases). The V and J ends lost 4 bases and 9 bases respectively, with 13 bases between them. This CDR3 has 13 amino acids. The germline CDR1 and CDR2 sequences are SGHTA and FQGNSA. The CDR3 loop reads CASSSDQGGIQYF. Here the CDR3 DNA reads TGTGCCAGCAGCTCGGACCAGGGGGGCATTCAGTACTTC. The full variable domain, with the rest looked up from reference TRBV7-2 and TRBJ2-4, is GAGVSQSPSNKVTEKGKDVELRCDPISGHTALYWYRQSLGQGLEFLIYFQGNSAPDKSGLPSDRFSAERTGGSVSTLTIQRTQQEDSAVYLCASSSDQGGIQYFGAGTRLSVL.

CDR3 DNA: TGTGCCAGCAGTTCCAGGGGTCAGAACACCGGGGAGCTGTTTTTT. It is translated as CASSSRGQNTGELFF. V is TRBV6-5 and J is TRBJ2-2; D possibly corresponds to TRBD1 (6 bases). V lost 4 bases and J 1 base, leaving 10 bases between the germline ends. The CDR3 loop spans 15 amino acids. Germline V gene sequence: CDR1 MNHEY, CDR2 SVGAGI.

The V gene is TRBV6-6, the J gene TRBJ2-7; 10 bases align to TRBD1. The CDR3 loop spans 18 amino acids. Germline values: CDR1 MNHNY, CDR2 SVGAGI (reference sequence). Trimming at V came to 5 bases and at J to 4 bases, leaving 17 bases not matched to a gene. The CDR3 loop is CASSHTYGTGENSYEQYF. CDR3 nucleotides: TGTGCCAGCAGTCATACGTATGGGACAGGGGAAAATTCTTACGAGCAGTACTTC.

In DNA, the CDR3 is TGTGCCAGCAGTGAATACAGGGGCAGCTCTGGAAACACCATATATTTT. Amino acid sequence: CASSEYRGSSGNTIYF. This chain links TRBV6-1 with TRBJ1-3, with 7 bases lining up with TRBD1. The CDR3 contains 16 residues. Germline CDR1 MNHNS, CDR2 SASEGT. With 2 bases clipped from V and 0 bases from J, the junction kept 4 bases outside the gene matches.

The chain employs TRBV20-1 and TRBJ2-5; maybe TRBD2 (5 bases). Germline assignment: CDR1 DFQATT and CDR2 SNEGSKA (reference sequence). The CDR3 covers 11 residues. V gave up 3 bases and J gave up 5 bases, with 7 bases separating them. The CDR3: CSASGEETQYF. CDR3 bases: TGCAGTGCTAGCGGGGAGGAGACCCAGTACTTC.

This chain joins TRBV30 and TRBJ2-1; TRBD2 agrees at 8 bases. CDR3 length: 15 amino acids. J was trimmed by 1 base and V by 4 bases; bases with no gene match: 6. Germline V gives CDR1 GTSNPN, CDR2 SVGIG (reference sequence). CDR3 DNA: TGTGCCTGGAACACCGGGACTAGTTCCTACAATGAGCAGTTCTTC. Protein: CAWNTGTSSYNEQFF.

The chain uses TRBV5-5 and TRBJ1-6; D is possibly TRBD1 (6 bases). Trimming took 3 bases from V and 7 from J, leaving 26 bases between them. Germline V gene data show CDR1 as SGHKS and CDR2 as YYEKEE (reference sequence). The CDR3 loop spans 19 amino acids. CDR3 DNA sequence: TGTGCCAGCAGCTATACTCCGGACAGCCTCTACTCCAAGAATTCACCCCTCCACTTT. Residues: CASSYTPDSLYSKNSPLHF.

This chain joins TRBV7-7 and TRBJ2-5; the match to TRBD2 covers 9 bases. Germline V lookup: CDR1 SSHAT, CDR2 FNYEAQ (reference sequence). There are 15 residues in the CDR3. J was trimmed by 2 bases and V by 1 base; bases with no gene match: 2. The CDR3 bases are TGTGCCAGCAGCTTAGGGCTAGCGGGACAAGAGACCCAGTACTTC. Translation: CASSLGLAGQETQYF.

The genes are TRBV7-3 and TRBJ2-1, with 11 positions matching TRBD2. Germline assignment: CDR1 SGHTA and CDR2 FQGTGA. CDR3 size: 15 residues. V was clipped by 4 bases and J by 7 bases; unmatched bases: 6. CDR3 sequence reads: CASSSRLAGINEQFF. CDR3 nucleotides: TGTGCCAGCAGCTCTAGACTAGCGGGGATTAATGAGCAGTTCTTC.

The chain couples TRBV6-5 to TRBJ1-2; perhaps TRBD1 as D (5 bases). The V end lost 4 bases, the J end lost 4 bases, and 10 bases lay between the germline ends. The CDR3 covers 13 residues. Germline CDR1 reads MNHEY; CDR2 reads SVGAGI. The CDR3 sequence: CASSSRVGYGYTF. CDR3 bases: TGTGCCAGCAGTTCCAGGGTTGGCTATGGCTACACCTTC.

This rearrangement joins TRBV6-5 to TRBJ2-2; 10 bases line up with TRBD1. V gave up 6 bases and J gave up 6 bases; unmatched junction bases: 4. Per the germline V gene, CDR1 is MNHEY and CDR2 is SVGAGI. CDR3 length equals 14 residues. CDR3: CASRPTGGPGELFF. In DNA form, the CDR3 reads TGTGCCAGCAGACCGACAGGGGGCCCCGGGGAGCTGTTTTTT.

V gene TRBV5-1 combines with J gene TRBJ1-2, with D possibly matching TRBD1 (6 bases). V lost 3 bases and J 7 bases, leaving 16 bases between the germline ends. This CDR3 region has 14 residues. Germline V gives CDR1 SGHRS, CDR2 YFSETQ. The CDR3 spells CASSSDSSFFGYTF. CDR3 sequence (DNA): TGCGCCAGCAGCTCGGACAGTTCTTTCTTTGGCTACACCTTC.

The rearrangement joins TRBV19 to TRBJ2-1, with 9 bases identical to TRBD2. Per germline, CDR1 LNHDA and CDR2 SQIVND (reference sequence). This CDR3 spans 15 amino acids. Trimming took 6 bases from V and 8 from J; bases not matched to a gene: 11. The CDR3 loop is CASRPPAGGHDEQFF. CDR3 nucleotide sequence: TGTGCCAGTAGACCCCCCGCGGGGGGGCATGATGAGCAGTTCTTC.

This clone was seen a handful of times. The chain is built from TRBV27 and TRBJ1-1; possibly TRBD1 for D (6 bases). Germline V gene lookup returns CDR1 MNHEY and CDR2 SMNVEV (reference sequence). There are 13 residues in the CDR3. Trimming cost V 6 bases and J 4 bases, with 12 bases left between them. Here the CDR3 DNA reads TGTGCCAGCAGCTACAGGGCGCTCACTGAAGCTTTCTTT. This codes for CASSYRALTEAFF.

The rearrangement uses TRBV4-3 and TRBJ2-7, with TRBD2 matching 10 bases. Trimming at V came to 0 bases and at J to 4 bases, leaving 6 bases not matched to a gene. Germline V gene lookup returns CDR1 LGHNA and CDR2 YSLEER. This CDR3 comprises 16 residues. This chain's CDR3 is CASSQEVGLAIYEQYF. The CDR3 DNA reads TGCGCCAGCAGCCAAGAGGTGGGACTAGCGATATACGAGCAGTACTTC.

The rearrangement links TRBV3-1 (or the pseudogene TRBV3-2) to TRBJ2-5; D might be TRBD1 (6 bases). Germline V gene data show CDR1 as LGHDT and CDR2 as YNNKEL (reference sequence). Trimming took off 5 bases at V and 6 bases at J, with 16 bases between the two ends. This CDR3 region has 14 residues. The CDR3 region is CASSSDSRRKTQYF. The CDR3 nucleotides read TGTGCCAGCAGCTCGGACAGTCGAAGGAAGACCCAGTACTTC.

This sequence joins TRBV6-5 and TRBJ2-7, with no clear D. Trimming cost V 6 bases and J 2 bases, with 17 bases left between them. The CDR3 is 15 amino acids. Looked up from germline, CDR1 is MNHEY and CDR2 is SVGAGI. CDR3 residues: CASRDEGLGAYEQYF. CDR3 sequence (DNA): TGTGCCAGCAGGGATGAAGGTTTAGGAGCCTACGAGCAGTACTTC.

The chain recombines TRBV15 with TRBJ1-3, with 7 nucleotides matching TRBD1. The CDR3 runs to 16 residues. Germline CDR1 LNHNV, CDR2 YYDKDF (reference sequence). The ends lost 0 bases at V and 0 bases at J; junction bases unmatched: 2. Here the CDR3 DNA reads TGTGCCACCAGCAGAGATAGGGGGCCCTCTGGAAACACCATATATTTT. Its protein is CATSRDRGPSGNTIYF.

The CDR3 DNA is TGTGCCAGCAGCGACAGTCGACAGGCCCTCCACTTT. This sequence encodes CASSDSRQALHF. This rearrangement joins TRBV9 to TRBJ1-6, with TRBD1 as a possible D gene (6 bases). This CDR3 spans 12 amino acids. Germline lookup yields CDR1 SGDLS and CDR2 YYNGEE. Trimming left V 3 bases short and J 14 bases short, with 12 bases between.

The chain has TRBV5-4 and TRBJ1-1, with 7 nucleotides matching TRBD1. Trimming at V came to 0 bases and at J to 8 bases, leaving 1 base not matched to a gene. Germline V gene sequence: CDR1 SGHNT, CDR2 YYREEE (reference sequence). The CDR3 runs to 12 residues. Here the CDR3 reads CASSLGGQEAFF. CDR3 bases: TGTGCCAGCAGCTTGGGGGGACAGGAAGCTTTCTTT. Drawing the rest from reference TRBV5-4 and TRBJ1-1, the complete variable domain is ETGVTQSPTHLIKTRGQQVTLRCSSQSGHNTVSWYQQALGQGPQFIFQYYREEENGRGNFPPRFSGLQFPNYSSELNVNALELDDSALYLCASSLGGQEAFFGQGTRLTVV.

This chain links TRBV6-1 with TRBJ1-4, with 10 positions matching TRBD1. The junction had 5 bases not matched to a gene; V was cut back by 6 bases and J by 4 bases. CDR3 length: 15 amino acids. Germline-derived CDR1 and CDR2 are MNHNS and SASEGT. The DNA for the CDR3 is TGTGCCAGCAGAACGTGGACAGGGGGTAATGAAAAACTGTTTTTT. It codes for CASRTWTGGNEKLFF.

V is TRBV7-9 and J is TRBJ1-1; D uncertain. V was clipped by 1 base and J by 0 bases, with 9 bases between them. The CDR3 has 15 amino acids. Germline-derived CDR1 and CDR2 are SEHNR and FQNEAQ (reference sequence). DNA for the CDR3: TGTGCCAGCAGCTTAGGAGGTAGGCTGAACACTGAAGCTTTCTTT. Amino acids: CASSLGGRLNTEAFF. Drawing the rest from reference TRBV7-9 and TRBJ1-1, the complete variable domain is DTGVSQNPRHKITKRGQNVTFRCDPISEHNRLYWYRQTLGQGPEFLTYFQNEAQLEKSRLLSDRFSAERPKGSFSTLEIQRTEQGDSAMYLCASSLGGRLNTEAFFGQGTRLTVV.

The V gene is TRBV4-1, the J gene TRBJ1-2; tentative D call: TRBD1 (5 bases). Trimming pared 2 bases from V and 7 bases from J, leaving 17 bases between. Germline V CDR1 and CDR2: MGHRA, YSYEKL. CDR3 length: 15 residues. The CDR3 here is CASSQMGGGTAGYTF. CDR3 nucleotide sequence: TGCGCCAGCAGCCAAATGGGGGGAGGGACGGCTGGCTACACCTTC.

The J gene is TRBJ1-5, the V gene TRBV5-8, with TRBD1 identical over 11 bases. V shed 4 bases, J shed 3 bases, and the junction held 9 bases outside the gene matches. Looked up from germline, CDR1 is SGHTS and CDR2 is YDEGEE. The CDR3 contains 17 residues. The CDR3 DNA reads as TGTGCCAGCAGCATAGGGACAGGGGGACGCAACAATCAGCCCCAGCATTTT. This sequence encodes CASSIGTGGRNNQPQHF.